The present T cell receptor beta chain was sequenced within a study of blood T cell repertoires in COVID-19. Study-wide background: The United States, Italy and Spain supplied acute and convalescent COVID-19 samples. PBMCs, B-cell-depleted T cells, or T cells were the source of the cDNA or gDNA that made up the material.

The repertoire was sequenced with immunoSEQ multiplex PCR; TCRdb's copy has only in-frame clones and lacks some. This table holds 130,000 to 150,000 clones, 84% found once. Trimming took off 2 bases at V and 1 base at J, with 12 bases between the two ends. The germline CDR1 and CDR2 sequences are SEHNR and FQNEAQ (reference sequence). The CDR3 has 17 residues. Sequencing used peripheral blood. The chain carries TRBV7-9 and TRBJ2-6; a weak D match, TRBD2 (6 bases). The sequence was obtained from a man between 60 and 70 years old with active or convalescent COVID-19. In DNA, the CDR3 is TGTGCCAGCAGCTTATTATTCGGGGGATCTGGGGCCAACGTCCTGACTTTC. Translated: CASSLLFGGSGANVLTF.